The T cell receptor (beta chain) described here comes from a study of OX40 agonist ivuxolimab in advanced cancers. Notes on the study in general: More expanded clones were found, on average, in CD8+ than in CD4+ T cells.

As regards this clone: Its matching antigen is unknown.

The germline V gene has CDR1 MDHEN and CDR2 SYDVKM. The V and J ends lost 6 bases and 2 bases respectively, with 4 bases between them. The CDR3 loop spans 11 amino acids. Sequencing used immunoSEQ multiplex PCR; TCRdb keeps in-frame clones, though not all of them. The data show 85,000 to 120,000 clones, around nine tenths seen once. The sample consisted of CD4+ or CD8+ T cells sorted from blood, taken in a trial of the OX40 agonist ivuxolimab. The V gene is TRBV28, the J gene TRBJ1-2; D gene unclear. The sequence was collected from an adult with an advanced solid tumor such as melanoma, head and neck, liver or kidney cancer. In DNA form, the CDR3 reads TGTGCCAGCAGGGCGAACTATGGCTACACCTTC. Translation: CASRANYGYTF.